This T cell receptor (beta chain) was sequenced in a study of T cells after yellow fever vaccination. Notes on the study in general: Although the secondary response was weaker, it peaked faster, at day 5 versus 15.

The CDR3 consists of 14 residues. From germline, CDR1 is SGHTA and CDR2 FQGNSA. V lost 5 bases and J lost 5; bases outside the gene matches: 6. This clonotype was observed a few times. As yet, its antigen is unknown. TCRdb processed the 5' RACE reads anew with MiXCR; each CDR3 protein has one entry. Of hundreds of thousands of distinct CDR3 sequences listed, 13% are singletons. The chain uses TRBV7-2 and TRBJ1-5, with 7 bases that match TRBD1. The sequencing here drew on PBMCs, taken on the day of the yellow fever booster vaccination. This TCR was sampled from a man aged 25 to 45 who received the YFV17D yellow fever vaccine. The CDR3 sequence: CASSVRQGDQPQHF. CDR3 DNA: TGTGCCAGCAGCGTCAGACAGGGAGATCAGCCCCAGCATTTT.